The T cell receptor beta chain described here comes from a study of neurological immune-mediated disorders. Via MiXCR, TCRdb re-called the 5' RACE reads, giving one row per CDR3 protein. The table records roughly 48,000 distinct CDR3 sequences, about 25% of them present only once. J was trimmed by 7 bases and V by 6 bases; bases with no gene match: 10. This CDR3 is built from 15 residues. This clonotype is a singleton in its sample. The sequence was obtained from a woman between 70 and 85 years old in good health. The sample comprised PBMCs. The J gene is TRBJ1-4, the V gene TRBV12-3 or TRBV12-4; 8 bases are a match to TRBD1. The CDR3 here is CASSHRTGSSEKLFF. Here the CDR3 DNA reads TGTGCCAGCAGCCACCGGACAGGGAGTAGTGAAAAACTGTTTTTT.